This paragraph covers one T cell receptor (beta chain) sequence. The antigen is undetermined. The CDR3 is made up of 14 amino acids. The germline V gene encodes CDR1 SGHRS and CDR2 YFSETQ. The ends were cut back, 2 bases at V and 2 bases at J, with 8 bases in the middle. Sequencing was performed with immunoSEQ multiplex PCR; in TCRdb, only in-frame clones are kept and a portion is missing. The table includes some 120,000 clones, just over 85% detected once. This record comes from a study of T cell responses to AZD1222 COVID-19 vaccine. Findings of the study overall: Donors skewed white British and female; clonal diversity was possibly underestimated. Baseline antibody screening turned up just six seropositive AZD1222 recipients.

The starting material was peripheral blood, obtained on day 0 of MenACWY control vaccination. This chain joins TRBV5-1 and TRBJ1-3, with D possibly matching TRBD1 (5 bases). The sequence was collected from an adult in good health. Here the CDR3 DNA reads TGCGCCAGCAGCTTCGGAGGGGCTGGAAACACCATATATTTT. This codes for CASSFGGAGNTIYF.